Listed below are T cell receptor beta chains from one sample, sequenced in a study of follicular helper T cells after annual influenza vaccination. The protocol was immunoSEQ multiplex PCR, while the TCRdb copy is restricted to in-frame clones and leaves out a portion. The repertoire holds about 5,600 clones, 84% seen once, with over 2.5% in the top ten. The starting material was CXCR5+ CD38- circulating T follicular helper cells from blood, obtained 7 days after influenza vaccination. The receptors come from an adult who received the influenza vaccine. Each CDR3 is given with its conserved first and last residue. The D gene is left open where the match is weak.

CDR3 protein	D gene	V gene	J gene
CASTRAGAESYEQYF	.	TRBV6-1	TRBJ2-7
CASSRGQGMNTEAFF	TRBD1	TRBV5-5	TRBJ1-1
CASSRRGAGGRTGELFF	TRBD2	TRBV5-4	TRBJ2-2
CASSYVRDRNEQFF	.	TRBV6-5	TRBJ2-1
CAITPGTGTTEAFF	TRBD1	TRBV10-3	TRBJ1-1
CASSRRLAGTYNEQFF	TRBD2	TRBV28	TRBJ2-1
CASRKISYEQYF	.	TRBV2	TRBJ2-7
CASTRREGEDTQYF	TRBD2	TRBV19	TRBJ2-3
CSAQGLADYNEQFF	TRBD2	TRBV29-1	TRBJ2-1
CASSVVGGVGTDTQYF	.	TRBV9	TRBJ2-3
CASSSSGMNTGELFF	TRBD2	TRBV5-1	TRBJ2-2
CASRLAGDTGELFF	.	TRBV5-1	TRBJ2-2
CASSLASGQGSYEQYF	TRBD1	TRBV11-2	TRBJ2-7
CASSEVFFGTKTDTQYF	.	TRBV6-1	TRBJ2-3
CASSLVGGGSPLHF	.	TRBV7-2	TRBJ1-6